The 3 T cell receptor beta chains presented below share a single source sample, sequenced in a study of T cells in localized non-small cell lung cancer. Sequencing was performed with immunoSEQ multiplex PCR; in TCRdb, only in-frame clones are kept and a portion is missing. The data contain some 14,000 clones, approximately 30% of them singletons. This specimen was lung tumor tissue, taken before any cancer treatment. These receptors were collected from an older female donor with stage I lung adenocarcinoma.

This clone was found many times. The J gene is TRBJ2-3, the V gene TRBV11-3; D may be TRBD2 (7 bases). Trimming pared 5 bases from V and 0 bases from J, leaving 15 bases between. CDR1 is SGHNT, CDR2 YENEEA, per germline. The CDR3 loop spans 16 amino acids. DNA for the CDR3: TGTGCCAGCAGCCAAGGGGGGGGGCCTAGCACAGATACGCAGTATTTT. Translating gives CASSQGGGPSTDTQYF.

This clone has a count of ten or more. Mismatch with germline at one junction end may stem from a read error. The gene calls are TRBV4-1 and TRBJ2-7; 9 nucleotides line up with TRBD1. The CDR3 is made up of 15 amino acids. Germline CDR1 is MGHRA and CDR2 is YSYEKL. CDR3 sequence: CANSQDPDRGYEQYF. The CDR3 DNA sequence: TGCGCCAACAGCCAAGATCCGGACAGGGGCTACGAGCAGTACTTC.

This clone has a count of ten or more. V is TRBV9 and J is TRBJ2-1; D is unclear. From germline, CDR1 is SGDLS and CDR2 YYNGEE. Trimming removed 0 bases at V and 9 bases at J, with 10 bases between. CDR3 length equals 13 residues. The CDR3 coding sequence is TGTGCCAGCAGCGTAGCATTGGGTTTTGAGCAGTTCTTC. As protein: CASSVALGFEQFF.